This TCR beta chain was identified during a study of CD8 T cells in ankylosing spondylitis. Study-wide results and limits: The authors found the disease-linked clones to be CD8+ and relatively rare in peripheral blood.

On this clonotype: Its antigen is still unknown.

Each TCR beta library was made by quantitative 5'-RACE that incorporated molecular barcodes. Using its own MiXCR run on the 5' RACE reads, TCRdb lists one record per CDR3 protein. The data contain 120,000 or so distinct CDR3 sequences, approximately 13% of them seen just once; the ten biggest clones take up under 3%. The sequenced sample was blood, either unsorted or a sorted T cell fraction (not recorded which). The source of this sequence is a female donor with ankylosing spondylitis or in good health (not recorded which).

CDR3 coding DNA: TGTGCCAGCAGTGAGAATTACAATGAGCAGTTCTTC. Protein sequence: CASSENYNEQFF. V usage is TRBV28 and J usage is TRBJ2-1; no firm D call. This CDR3 is 12 amino acids long. Germline V gene sequence: CDR1 MDHEN, CDR2 SYDVKM. V was cut by 5 bases and J by 4 bases, with 6 bases left in between.